Below are 10 T cell receptor beta chains sequenced from a single sample in a study of T cell responses to AZD1222 COVID-19 vaccine. The data were produced by immunoSEQ multiplex PCR, yet TCRdb's version contains in-frame clones alone and is incomplete. This sample has around 120,000 clones; under 90% occur once, and the top ten carry approximately 4.8%. The material was peripheral blood, obtained on day 0 of AZD1222 vaccination. The receptors were gathered from an adult in good health.

The gene calls are TRBV12-3 or TRBV12-4 and TRBJ1-1; D gene ambiguous. CDR3 length equals 13 residues. Trimming cost V 8 bases and J 1 base, with 11 bases left between them. This CDR3 reads CASSPGENTEAFF. Here the CDR3 DNA reads TGTGCCAGCTCCCCCGGGGAGAACACTGAAGCTTTCTTT.

The gene calls are TRBV5-8 and TRBJ2-2, with no clear D. Germline V gene data show CDR1 as SGHTS and CDR2 as YDEGEE. CDR3 length: 13 residues. V lost 2 bases and J lost 6, with 8 bases in between. The CDR3 sequence is CASSFLAPGELFF. As DNA, the CDR3 is TGTGCCAGCAGCTTTTTGGCCCCCGGGGAGCTGTTTTTT.

J is TRBJ2-5 and V is TRBV5-1, with D maybe TRBD2 (7 bases). Germline V gene sequence: CDR1 SGHRS, CDR2 YFSETQ. V gave up 0 bases and J gave up 5 bases, with 14 bases separating them. The CDR3 contains 15 residues. This chain's CDR3 is CASSLAAGAGETQYF. As DNA, the CDR3 is TGCGCCAGCAGCTTGGCCGCGGGGGCAGGGGAGACCCAGTACTTC.

The chain combines TRBV24-1 with TRBJ2-5, with a tentative D call TRBD1 (7 bases). There are 15 residues in the CDR3. Trimming removed 2 bases from V and 3 bases from J, with 12 bases in between. CDR1 and CDR2 (germline): KGHDR, SFDVKD. In nucleotides, the CDR3 is TGTGCCACCAGTGATTGGGGCAGGGGGGAAGAGACCCAGTACTTC. Translation: CATSDWGRGEETQYF.

V and J are TRBV24-1 and TRBJ1-2; 10 bases align to TRBD1. Germline-derived CDR1 and CDR2 are KGHDR and SFDVKD. The CDR3 is made up of 13 amino acids. The trim removed 6 bases at V and 6 bases at J, leaving 3 bases unmatched. The CDR3 region has the DNA TGTGCCACCAGTTGGGGGACAGGGGATGGCTACACCTTC. It translates to CATSWGTGDGYTF.

This rearrangement joins TRBV9 to TRBJ2-1; tentatively, D is TRBD2 (5 bases). The CDR3 covers 15 residues. Germline V gene sequence: CDR1 SGDLS, CDR2 YYNGEE. V was trimmed by 1 base and J by 2 bases, leaving 10 bases between them. The CDR3: CASSVPGSTYNEQFF. The CDR3 nucleotides read TGTGCCAGCAGCGTACCGGGGAGCACCTACAATGAGCAGTTCTTC.

The chain uses TRBV4-2 and TRBJ2-5, with a tentative D call TRBD1 (6 bases). This CDR3 is built from 17 residues. Trimming took off 4 bases at V and 0 bases at J, with 18 bases between the two ends. CDR1 LGHNA and CDR2 YNFKEQ come from the germline V gene. In nucleotides, the CDR3 is TGTGCCAGCAGCCGACGAGACAGGAGCGATAACCAAGAGACCCAGTACTTC. Protein sequence: CASSRRDRSDNQETQYF.

The genes are TRBV4-1 and TRBJ1-2; 7 bases are a match to TRBD1. V lost 3 bases and J lost 8; bases outside the gene matches: 12. Germline loops: CDR1 MGHRA, CDR2 YSYEKL. This CDR3 is 15 amino acids long. For the CDR3, the DNA is TGCGCCAGCAGCCAGACCTTAGACAGGGCGGGCGGCTACACCTTC. Translating it yields CASSQTLDRAGGYTF.

The CDR3 protein is CAISEPTSGVLTDTQYF. DNA for the CDR3: TGTGCCATCAGTGAGCCAACTTCGGGCGTCCTCACAGATACGCAGTATTTT. V and J are TRBV10-3 and TRBJ2-3, with no clear D. Germline V lookup: CDR1 ENHRY, CDR2 SYGVKD. The CDR3 loop spans 17 amino acids. Trimming removed 2 bases at V and 2 bases at J, with 17 bases between.

The V and J genes are TRBV4-2 and TRBJ2-7, with D possibly matching TRBD2 (6 bases). Per the germline V gene, CDR1 is LGHNA and CDR2 is YNFKEQ. The V and J ends lost 1 base and 5 bases respectively, with 15 bases between them. The CDR3 has 15 amino acids. CDR3 protein: CASSQVEGAGDEQYF. CDR3 nucleotides: TGTGCCAGCAGCCAAGTGGAGGGAGCGGGCGACGAGCAGTACTTC.